This section outlines one T cell receptor (beta chain) sequence together with its context. This entry comes from a study of tumor-infiltrating lymphocytes in localized non-small cell lung cancer. Study as a whole: Patients included smokers and never-smokers with various histologies, some sampled after neoadjuvant chemotherapy.

Assay: immunoSEQ multiplex PCR; the TCRdb copy retains only in-frame clones and omits some. The sample has fewer than 8,500 clones, 74% seen once. The sequencing sample was made of uninvolved lung tissue not adjacent to the tumor. The TCR was taken from a human donor with non-small cell lung cancer.

The CDR3 DNA reads as TGCGCCAGCAGCTTGGTCGGGGCAGTAAGTCCTCAGGGCGGGGAGCTGTTTTTT. Translated, it gives CASSLVGAVSPQGGELFF. The V call is TRBV5-1, the J call TRBJ2-2; either TRBD1 or TRBD2 may fit D (5 bases each). Trimming removed 0 bases at V and 7 bases at J, with 22 bases between. The CDR3 sequence is 18 residues long. Germline V gene lookup returns CDR1 SGHRS and CDR2 YFSETQ.